This passage covers 27 T cell receptor beta chains from one sample sequenced in a study of T-cell memory formation after mild COVID-19. TCRdb reprocessed the 5' RACE reads via MiXCR and lists one record per CDR3 protein. The sample has about 180,000 distinct CDR3 sequences; 16% are singletons. The sample comprised PBMCs or a T cell subset sorted from them (not recorded which). The receptors shown here come from an adult woman who had mild COVID-19 (a few samples of this study predate the infection). Cell type and time point are not known.

This clonotype was detected a few times. The chain recombines TRBV29-1 with TRBJ2-7; a possible D gene is TRBD2 (5 bases). V lost 5 bases, J lost 3 bases, and 11 bases lay in between. Per the germline V gene, CDR1 is SQVTM and CDR2 is ANQGSEA. This CDR3 is 12 amino acids long. In nucleotides, the CDR3 is TGCAGCGTTTCACCGGGAATCTACGAGCAGTACTTC. This translates into CSVSPGIYEQYF.

This chain joins TRBV7-9 and TRBJ1-6; 7 positions agree with TRBD1. Germline V gives CDR1 SEHNR, CDR2 FQNEAQ (reference sequence). With 5 bases clipped from V and 7 bases from J, the junction kept 11 bases outside the gene matches. The CDR3 has 16 residues. The CDR3 loop is CASSIWTGHPNSPLHF. The CDR3 DNA is TGTGCCAGCAGCATCTGGACAGGCCACCCCAATTCACCCCTCCACTTT. The full variable domain, in which reference TRBV7-9 and TRBJ1-6 provide the parts outside the CDR3, is DTGVSQNPRHKITKRGQNVTFRCDPISEHNRLYWYRQTLGQGPEFLTYFQNEAQLEKSRLLSDRFSAERPKGSFSTLEIQRTEQGDSAMYLCASSIWTGHPNSPLHFGNGTRLTVT.

This clonotype was found a few times. In DNA, the CDR3 is TGTGCCAGCAGTTCTTGGACTAGCGGAGTGGATGAGCAGTTCTTC. It specifies CASSSWTSGVDEQFF. The chain uses TRBV12-3 or TRBV12-4 and TRBJ2-1, with TRBD2 identical over 10 bases. Trimming removed 4 bases from V and 8 bases from J; junction bases left unmatched: 8. This CDR3 region has 15 residues.

The J gene is TRBJ2-2, the V gene TRBV6-2 or TRBV6-3; 8 bases map to TRBD1. The CDR3 totals 15 residues. V lost 6 bases and J lost 3; bases outside the gene matches: 6. CDR1 is MNHEY, CDR2 SVGEGT, per germline. The CDR3, as DNA: TGTGCCAGCAGGTTGACAGGGGTGGACACCGGGGAGCTGTTTTTT. Translated, it gives CASRLTGVDTGELFF.

The chain carries TRBV4-1 and TRBJ1-3; tentatively, D is TRBD1 (6 bases). Looked up from germline, CDR1 is MGHRA and CDR2 is YSYEKL. The CDR3 consists of 16 residues. Trimming stripped 4 bases from V and 1 base from J, with 14 bases between. This CDR3 reads CASSRTGSRSGNTIYF. The CDR3 DNA follows: TGCGCCAGCAGCCGCACAGGGAGTAGGTCTGGAAACACCATATATTTT.

This clonotype has a handful of counts. This chain joins TRBV7-2 and TRBJ1-2; the D is unclear. Germline loops: CDR1 SGHTA, CDR2 FQGNSA. This CDR3 is built from 12 residues. V dropped 5 bases and J dropped 4 bases, with 8 bases sitting between them. CDR3 sequence: CASSGRAYGYTF. CDR3 bases: TGTGCCAGCAGCGGGAGGGCCTATGGCTACACCTTC.

This clonotype occurred a few times. The chain carries TRBV6-1 and TRBJ2-1; 9 nucleotides line up with TRBD2. CDR3 length equals 15 residues. J gave up 5 bases and V 1 base, and 3 bases lay outside the gene matches. Looked up from germline, CDR1 is MNHNS and CDR2 is SASEGT. The CDR3 DNA follows: TGTGCCAGCAGTGAAGGACTAGCGGCCCACAATGAGCAGTTCTTC. Its protein product is CASSEGLAAHNEQFF.

This clonotype was counted many times. This chain uses TRBV5-1 with TRBJ1-4; the D gene is possibly TRBD1 (6 bases). The length of the CDR3 is 15 residues. Germline V CDR1 and CDR2: SGHRS, YFSETQ. V lost 3 bases and J lost 7, with 16 bases in between. CDR3 DNA: TGCGCCAGCAGCTCCTCCGGGACACTCCTTGAAAAACTGTTTTTT. This translates into CASSSSGTLLEKLFF. Variable domain in full (rest from reference TRBV5-1 and TRBJ1-4): KAGVTQTPRYLIKTRGQQVTLSCSPISGHRSVSWYQQTPGQGLQFLFEYFSETQRNKGNFPGRFSGRQFSNSRSEMNVSTLELGDSALYLCASSSSGTLLEKLFFGSGTQLSVL.

The chain is built from TRBV7-3 and TRBJ1-1; the D gene is possibly TRBD1 (5 bases). V lost 2 bases and J 0 bases, leaving 10 bases between the germline ends. CDR1 is SGHTA and CDR2 is FQGTGA in the germline V gene. The CDR3 is 15 amino acids. CDR3 loop: CASSLQGSMNTEAFF. CDR3 in DNA: TGTGCCAGCAGCTTACAGGGCAGCATGAACACTGAAGCTTTCTTT.

Only a few counts were recorded for this clonotype. The J gene is TRBJ2-1, the V gene TRBV10-3; D gene ambiguous. The V end lost 2 bases, the J end lost 0 bases, and 11 bases lay between the germline ends. The CDR3 is made up of 16 amino acids. Per the germline V gene, CDR1 is ENHRY and CDR2 is SYGVKD. CDR3 in amino acids: CAISETQLGSYNEQFF. CDR3 bases: TGTGCCATCAGTGAGACCCAATTAGGCTCCTACAATGAGCAGTTCTTC.

This chain connects TRBV6-5 to TRBJ2-7; TRBD2 matches 11 bases. After removal of 2 bases from V and 2 bases from J, the junction contained 2 bases not matched to a gene. Per the germline V gene, CDR1 is MNHEY and CDR2 is SVGAGI. The CDR3 has 15 amino acids. As DNA, the CDR3 is TGTGCCAGCAGTTACACGGGACTAGCGGCCTACGAGCAGTACTTC. Its translation: CASSYTGLAAYEQYF.

This chain joins TRBV20-1 and TRBJ2-5, with 11 bases aligning to TRBD2. Looked up from germline, CDR1 is DFQATT and CDR2 is SNEGSKA (reference sequence). V lost 4 bases to trimming and J lost 5 bases; unmatched junction nucleotides: 12. The length of the CDR3 is 16 residues. CDR3 sequence (DNA): TGCAGTGCTAAGGGGCTAGCGCCTAGCGGGAGGGAGACCCAGTACTTC. It codes for CSAKGLAPSGRETQYF.

This clonotype was observed a few times. The chain combines TRBV7-2 with TRBJ1-1, with unresolved D. Germline V gene sequence: CDR1 SGHTA, CDR2 FQGNSA. Between the trimmed V and J ends, which lost 2 bases and 1 base, there was a span of 14 bases. The CDR3 has 16 amino acids. The DNA of the CDR3 is TGTGCCAGCAGCTTATACGGGTCGAGAACGAACACTGAAGCTTTCTTT. It is translated as CASSLYGSRTNTEAFF.

J is TRBJ2-1 and V is TRBV7-2; 12 nucleotides agree with TRBD2. The CDR3 consists of 19 residues. Germline V gene sequence: CDR1 SGHTA, CDR2 FQGNSA. The J segment lost 9 bases and the V segment lost 2 bases, leaving 17 bases of the junction unmatched. This chain's CDR3 is CASSLLASGRAFPSGEQFF. In nucleotides, the CDR3 is TGTGCCAGCAGCTTATTGGCTAGCGGGAGGGCCTTTCCTTCTGGTGAGCAGTTCTTC.

This chain joins TRBV10-3 and TRBJ2-7; 7 nucleotides agree with TRBD1. The V segment lost 4 bases and the J segment 6 bases; nucleotides outside the gene matches: 15. The CDR3 is 16 amino acids. CDR1 and CDR2 (germline): ENHRY, SYGVKD. CDR3 DNA: TGTGCCATCAGTGGGGAACAGGGGTTGAAGGTTGGCGAGCAGTACTTC. This encodes CAISGEQGLKVGEQYF.

There are many counts of this clonotype. CDR3 DNA: TGTGCCAGCACCCCAAGGGGCCCTTCTTTGGGGACAGATACGCAGTATTTT. This sequence encodes CASTPRGPSLGTDTQYF. The V and J genes are TRBV6-6 and TRBJ2-3; D may be TRBD1 (5 bases). The V gene lost 7 bases and the J gene lost 3 bases, with 23 bases spanning the gap. The CDR3 covers 17 residues. Germline V CDR1 and CDR2: MNHNY, SVGAGI (reference sequence).

This rearrangement joins TRBV5-6 to TRBJ1-2, with 9 bases aligning to TRBD1. J gave up 4 bases and V 4 bases, and 5 bases lay outside the gene matches. CDR1 is SGHDT, CDR2 YYEEEE, per germline. This CDR3 comprises 14 residues. The CDR3 bases are TGTGCCAGCAGCCGACCGACAGGGGGCTATGGCTACACCTTC. Its protein product is CASSRPTGGYGYTF.

This clonotype came up a few times. The rearrangement joins TRBV3-1 to TRBJ1-1; tentative D call: TRBD1 (6 bases). Germline CDR1 reads LGHDT; CDR2 reads YNNKEL (reference sequence). The ends were cut back, 8 bases at V and 1 base at J, with 11 bases in the middle. The CDR3 has 13 amino acids. CDR3 nucleotide sequence: TGTGCCAGCGCGGACAGACCGAACACTGAAGCTTTCTTT. Protein: CASADRPNTEAFF.

The chain carries TRBV7-2 and TRBJ2-1; no definite D call. The CDR3 runs 15 residues. Germline loops: CDR1 SGHTA, CDR2 FQGNSA. Trimming cost V 3 bases and J 2 bases, with 11 bases left between them. CDR3 DNA: TGTGCCAGCAGCTTCCGGGTCCCAGCCTACAATGAGCAGTTCTTC. This sequence encodes CASSFRVPAYNEQFF.

The J gene is TRBJ1-2, the V gene TRBV24-1, with 8 bases fitting TRBD1. Germline V CDR1 and CDR2: KGHDR, SFDVKD. J lost 4 bases, V lost 3 bases, and 9 bases had no gene match. This CDR3 spans 16 amino acids. The DNA for the CDR3 is TGTGCCACCAGTGATCCGCGACAGGGGACGTCCTATGGCTACACCTTC. The encoded protein is CATSDPRQGTSYGYTF.

This clonotype showed up just a few times. J is TRBJ1-5 and V is TRBV12-3 or TRBV12-4; D gene ambiguous. The CDR3 is made up of 12 amino acids. The germline V and J ends were trimmed by 5 bases and 4 bases, with 6 bases remaining between them. The CDR3 region has the DNA TGTGCCAGCAGTAACAGTAATCAGCCCCAGCATTTT. Its protein product is CASSNSNQPQHF.

The genes are TRBV5-5 and TRBJ2-3; 14 nucleotides agree with TRBD2. V shed 3 bases, J shed 1 base, and the junction held 7 bases outside the gene matches. CDR1 and CDR2 (germline): SGHKS, YYEKEE (reference sequence). This CDR3 spans 18 amino acids. The CDR3 region is CASSSRLAGGLGTDTQYF. Here the CDR3 DNA reads TGTGCCAGCAGCTCAAGACTAGCGGGGGGGCTAGGCACAGATACGCAGTATTTT.

This clonotype showed up just a few times. The J gene is TRBJ2-7, the V gene TRBV7-2; 11 bases match TRBD2. The CDR3 is 18 residues long. J was trimmed by 4 bases and V by 2 bases; bases with no gene match: 13. Germline V gene lookup returns CDR1 SGHTA and CDR2 FQGNSA. CDR3 in amino acids: CASSLSPSLAGGLYEQYF. The CDR3 DNA sequence: TGTGCCAGCAGCTTATCCCCAAGTCTAGCGGGGGGACTATACGAGCAGTACTTC. Full variable domain (missing parts from reference TRBV7-2 and TRBJ2-7): GAGVSQSPSNKVTEKGKDVELRCDPISGHTALYWYRQSLGQGLEFLIYFQGNSAPDKSGLPSDRFSAERTGGSVSTLTIQRTQQEDSAVYLCASSLSPSLAGGLYEQYFGPGTRLTVT.

This chain joins TRBV20-1 and TRBJ2-7, with unresolved D. There are 11 residues in the CDR3. Looked up from germline, CDR1 is DFQATT and CDR2 is SNEGSKA (reference sequence). V was pared by 2 bases and J by 2 bases, with 4 bases between. CDR3 bases: TGCAGTGCTAGAAATACCTACGAGCAGTACTTC. Translated: CSARNTYEQYF.

This clonotype was observed a handful of times. The CDR3 loop reads CASSPPSVLDEQYF. The DNA of the CDR3 is TGTGCCAGCTCACCACCATCCGTGTTGGACGAGCAGTACTTC. The J gene is TRBJ2-7, the V gene TRBV18; D is undetermined. Trimming shortened V by 0 bases and J by 5 bases, and 11 bases separated the two germline ends. The V gene's germline CDR1 is KGHSH and CDR2 LQKENI. This CDR3 is 14 amino acids long.

This clonotype was recorded at least ten times. This rearrangement joins TRBV11-2 to TRBJ1-5, with a weak D call TRBD1 (5 bases). The germline gives CDR1 SGHAT, CDR2 FQNNGV. V was shortened by 4 bases and J by 2 bases, with 6 bases between the two germline ends. The CDR3 totals 13 residues. The CDR3 spells CASSSRGNQPQHF. As DNA, the CDR3 is TGTGCCAGCAGCTCCAGGGGCAATCAGCCCCAGCATTTT.

The sample holds one count of this clonotype. The chain employs TRBV20-1 and TRBJ1-1; D perhaps matches TRBD1 (6 bases). The ends were cut back, 3 bases at V and 3 bases at J, with 20 bases in the middle. Germline CDR1 is DFQATT and CDR2 is SNEGSKA (reference sequence). The CDR3 is made up of 16 amino acids. The CDR3 region is CSASPMRGQEDTEAFF. CDR3 nucleotide sequence: TGCAGTGCTAGCCCGATGAGGGGACAAGAGGACACTGAAGCTTTCTTT.